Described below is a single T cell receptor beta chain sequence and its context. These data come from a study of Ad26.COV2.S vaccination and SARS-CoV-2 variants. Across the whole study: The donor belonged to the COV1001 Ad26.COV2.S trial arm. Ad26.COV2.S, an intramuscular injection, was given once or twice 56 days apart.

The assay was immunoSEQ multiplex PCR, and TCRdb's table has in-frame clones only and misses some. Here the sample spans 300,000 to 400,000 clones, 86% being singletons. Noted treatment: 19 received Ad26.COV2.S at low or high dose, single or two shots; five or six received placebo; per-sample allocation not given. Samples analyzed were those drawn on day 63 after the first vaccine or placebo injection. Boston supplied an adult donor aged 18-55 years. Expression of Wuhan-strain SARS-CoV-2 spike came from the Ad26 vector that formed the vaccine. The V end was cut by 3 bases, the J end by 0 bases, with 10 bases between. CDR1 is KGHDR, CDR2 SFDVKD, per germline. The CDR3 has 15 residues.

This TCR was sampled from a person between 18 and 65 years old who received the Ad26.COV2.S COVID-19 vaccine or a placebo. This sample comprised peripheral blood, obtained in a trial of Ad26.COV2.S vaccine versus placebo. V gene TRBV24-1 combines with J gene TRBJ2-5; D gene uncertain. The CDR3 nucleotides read TGTGCCACCAGTGATGTATACCGGGACCAAGAGACCCAGTACTTC. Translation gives CATSDVYRDQETQYF.